One sample yielded the 18 T cell receptor beta chains listed below, sequenced in a study of T cell repertoires in cytomegalovirus infection. TCRdb fed the reads into MiXCR, producing one record per CDR3 protein. The data hold 450,000 to 600,000 distinct CDR3 sequences, with over 9% observed a single time. The material sequenced was PBMCs. The receptor source for this set is a human donor in good health (CMV status not recorded). Some clones in this sample may be carry-over from other donors' samples.

This clonotype was seen many times. The CDR3 spells CASSATSGSLGTGELFF. The CDR3 DNA sequence: TGTGCCAGCAGTGCGACTAGCGGGAGTCTTGGCACCGGGGAGCTGTTTTTT. The J gene is TRBJ2-2, the V gene TRBV5-5, with 12 bases fitting TRBD2. Unmatched junction bases numbered 9, after V lost 5 bases and J lost 4 bases. This CDR3 region has 17 residues. From germline, CDR1 is SGHKS and CDR2 YYEKEE (reference sequence).

This clonotype was observed many times. J is TRBJ1-2 and V is TRBV10-2, with 7 bases that match TRBD1. Trimming removed 2 bases from V and 8 bases from J; junction bases left unmatched: 5. Germline CDR1 is WSHSY and CDR2 is SAAADI. This CDR3 region has 13 residues. The CDR3 here is CASSERDSGGYTF. CDR3 sequence (DNA): TGCGCCAGCAGTGAGCGGGACAGTGGAGGCTACACCTTC.

Only a few counts were recorded for this clonotype. The chain recombines TRBV5-1 with TRBJ2-5, with D unresolved. CDR1 and CDR2 (germline): SGHRS, YFSETQ. Trimming pared 4 bases from V and 3 bases from J, leaving 13 bases between. This CDR3 region has 14 residues. The CDR3, as DNA: TGCGCCAGCAGCGTCCCGGGTTCGGAAGAGACCCAGTACTTC. Residues: CASSVPGSEETQYF.

A few counts support this clonotype. J is TRBJ1-1 and V is TRBV4-1, with D maybe TRBD1 (5 bases). CDR3 length equals 16 residues. The germline CDR1 and CDR2 sequences are MGHRA and YSYEKL. Trimming shortened V by 3 bases and J by 4 bases, and 18 bases separated the two germline ends. Written as DNA, the CDR3 is TGCGCCAGCAGCCATCGGGCCTCGAAGAGGGGCACTGAAGCTTTCTTT. It is translated as CASSHRASKRGTEAFF.

This clonotype was detected ten times or more. The chain uses TRBV4-1 and TRBJ1-5, with 10 nucleotides matching TRBD1. This CDR3 contains 16 residues. Germline assignment: CDR1 MGHRA and CDR2 YSYEKL. V lost 1 base and J lost 5; bases outside the gene matches: 5. This CDR3 is CASSQAGGTGDQPQHF. Written as DNA, the CDR3 is TGCGCCAGCAGCCAAGCCGGAGGGACAGGGGATCAGCCCCAGCATTTT.

This clonotype was seen at least ten times. This sequence joins TRBV7-9 and TRBJ1-1; D unclear. The CDR3 sequence is 15 residues long. Germline CDR1 and CDR2: SEHNR and FQNEAQ (reference sequence). Trimming left V 1 base short and J 0 bases short, with 9 bases between. DNA of the CDR3: TGTGCCAGCAGCTTAGTCCCAGATATGAACACTGAAGCTTTCTTT. Protein sequence: CASSLVPDMNTEAFF.

This clonotype was observed at least ten times. This rearrangement joins TRBV6-5 to TRBJ1-1; no reliable D call. The length of the CDR3 is 13 residues. V lost 10 bases to trimming and J lost 7 bases, with 19 bases between them. Germline-derived CDR1 and CDR2 are MNHEY and SVGAGI. CDR3 nucleotides: TGTGCCACCGCCAGGCAAATAGGCCTTGAAGCTTTCTTT. This translates into CATARQIGLEAFF.

In its sample, this clonotype was seen many times. CDR3 amino acids: CASALGGRANYGYTF. The DNA for the CDR3 is TGTGCCAGCGCGTTGGGTGGTCGGGCTAACTATGGCTACACCTTC. The chain couples TRBV12-3 or TRBV12-4 to TRBJ1-2; D is uncertain. The CDR3 runs 15 residues. The V and J ends lost 8 bases and 0 bases respectively, with 16 bases between them.

This clonotype was found a few times. The V call is TRBV2, the J call TRBJ1-2; D is unresolved. The CDR3 has 10 residues. V was trimmed by 3 bases and J by 7 bases, leaving 3 bases between them. The V gene's germline CDR1 is SNHLY and CDR2 FYNNEI. As DNA, the CDR3 is TGTGCCAGCAGTGATTTTGGCTACACCTTC. Encoded protein: CASSDFGYTF.

This clonotype has at least ten counts. J is TRBJ2-5 and V is TRBV7-9; D perhaps matches TRBD1 (6 bases). The CDR3 covers 15 residues. Per germline, CDR1 SEHNR and CDR2 FQNEAQ (reference sequence). Trimming pared 4 bases from V and 2 bases from J, leaving 14 bases between. The CDR3 here is CASSSGTLSQETQYF. The DNA for the CDR3 is TGTGCCAGCAGCTCCGGGACATTATCACAAGAGACCCAGTACTTC. The whole variable domain, filled in from reference TRBV7-9 and TRBJ2-5, reads DTGVSQNPRHKITKRGQNVTFRCDPISEHNRLYWYRQTLGQGPEFLTYFQNEAQLEKSRLLSDRFSAERPKGSFSTLEIQRTEQGDSAMYLCASSSGTLSQETQYFGPGTRLLVL.

This clonotype was counted many times. The chain links TRBV6-5 to TRBJ1-5; D is perhaps TRBD1 (5 bases). The V gene lost 2 bases and the J gene lost 3 bases, with 8 bases spanning the gap. Per germline, CDR1 MNHEY and CDR2 SVGAGI. This CDR3 contains 14 residues. CDR3 sequence: CASSYRGTNQPQHF. CDR3 bases: TGTGCCAGCAGTTACCGGGGGACCAATCAGCCCCAGCATTTT.

This clonotype appeared many times. The chain joins TRBV14 to TRBJ2-1; D is ambiguous. CDR1 is SGHDN, CDR2 FVKESK, per germline. This CDR3 spans 17 amino acids. The germline V and J ends were trimmed by 1 base and 0 bases, with 13 bases remaining between them. CDR3 residues: CASSQGPSLGSYNEQFF. In nucleotides, the CDR3 is TGTGCCAGCAGCCAAGGTCCCTCCCTGGGCTCCTACAATGAGCAGTTCTTC. Based on the CDR3 plus reference TRBV14 and TRBJ2-1, the full variable domain is EAGVTQFPSHSVIEKGQTVTLRCDPISGHDNLYWYRRVMGKEIKFLLHFVKESKQDESGMPNNRFLAERTGGTYSTLKVQPAELEDSGVYFCASSQGPSLGSYNEQFFGPGTRLTVL.

This clonotype has at least ten counts. CDR3 sequence (DNA): TGTGCAGGGAGCGGGGGGGCTGACAATGAGCAGTTCTTC. Its protein is CAGSGGADNEQFF. The V call is TRBV6-1, the J call TRBJ2-1, with TRBD2 matching over 10 bases. The germline gives CDR1 MNHNS, CDR2 SASEGT. There are 13 residues in the CDR3.

This clonotype was observed a single time. Being one base from a much bigger clone, this may be a read error. The genes are TRBV12-3 or TRBV12-4 and TRBJ2-3, with 8 bases that match TRBD2. The CDR3 is 15 amino acids. J was trimmed by 1 base and V by 6 bases; bases with no gene match: 6. CDR3 in amino acids: CASRLSGVCTDTQYF. CDR3 bases: TGTGCCAGCAGACTTAGCGGGGTTTGCACAGATACGCAGTATTTT.

This clonotype has at least ten counts. The chain employs TRBV5-6 and TRBJ1-2; D is unclear. Germline assignment: CDR1 SGHDT and CDR2 YYEEEE. Deletions cut 0 bases from V and 4 bases from J, with 10 bases between. The CDR3 runs 14 residues. The CDR3 DNA is TGTGCCAGCAGCTTGGACACACCTGCCTATGGCTACACCTTC. It is translated as CASSLDTPAYGYTF.

Many counts were recorded for this clonotype. This chain connects TRBV25-1 to TRBJ2-1; perhaps TRBD2 as D (6 bases). The germline V gene has CDR1 MGHDK and CDR2 SYGVNS. The CDR3 is 14 residues long. V was pared by 4 bases and J by 3 bases, with 10 bases between. The CDR3 DNA follows: TGTGCCAGCAGTGGGGGACTTAACTACAATGAGCAGTTCTTC. Protein: CASSGGLNYNEQFF.

This clonotype came up many times. The V gene is TRBV7-2, the J gene TRBJ1-5; D is uncertain. CDR1 is SGHTA, CDR2 FQGNSA, per germline. The CDR3 is made up of 15 amino acids. Trimming removed 5 bases from V and 4 bases from J, with 15 bases in between. The CDR3 is CASSPSLGSNQPQHF. For the CDR3, the DNA is TGTGCCAGCAGCCCATCGTTGGGGTCAAATCAGCCCCAGCATTTT.

This chain joins TRBV12-3 or TRBV12-4 and TRBJ2-5; the D is unclear. The CDR3 extends over 14 amino acids. The V gene lost 6 bases and the J gene lost 5 bases, with 16 bases spanning the gap. CDR3 loop: CASSLGGDWETQYF. Here the CDR3 DNA reads TGTGCCAGCAGCCTCGGTGGGGATTGGGAGACCCAGTACTTC.